This TCR beta chain originates from a study of human T cells and chemical hapten exposure (dated by TCRdb to the early 2020s). As for the study more broadly: For sensitization, 2% DPC in acetone was applied to a roughly 2 cm by roughly 2 cm area of upper inner arm skin. Weekly therapeutic DPC doses were additionally applied to the scalp of patients throughout the approximately 24-week study period. Patch testing was performed on the upper back with Finn chambers containing 0.01% DPC, and the patch tests were scored after 6 days according to International Contact Dermatitis Research Group standards. The patient cohort, mostly female, included alopecia areata with under or over 50% scalp involvement, alopecia totalis and alopecia universalis. Libraries were pooled for sequencing, and variation in per-sample TCR yields was attributed mainly to small differences in library volumes within the pool. Peripheral blood TCR repertoire changes were tracked in vivo in alopecia patients during primary and secondary sensitization to the hapten diphenylcyclopropenone (DPC). Blood samples were taken from patients before sensitization (week 0) and at 2, 6 and about 24 weeks after DPC sensitization. Around 29 alopecia patients provided blood for TCR sequencing at one to four time points (pre-sensitization, 2, 6 and 24 weeks). What the work shows at the level of the full study, not this receptor alone: Compared with pre-sensitization or healthy control sets, expanded TCRs formed significantly more large CDR3 similarity clusters, which is consistent with antigen-driven responses. The number of TCRs above 1 in 1000 frequency did not change with DPC sensitization; there was no evidence of global repertoire structure alterations. A positive correlation was found between the number of PT1 expanded TCRs and patch test score, with significance reached at thresholds 8, 16 and 32 but not 4. Repeated subsampling changed both the strength of the expansion versus patch-test correlation and the threshold at which the correlation became significant. Because all patients had alopecia, a presumed autoimmune disease, the immune response of the patients might differ from that of healthy individuals.

The library was built by means of RACE. Sequencing was performed on a NextSeq 500. During library preparation, unique molecular identifiers were attached to individual cDNA molecules so that TCRs could be counted quantitatively and reproducibly. From each blood RNA sample, both TCR alpha and TCR beta chains were sequenced. From the authors' description of their analysis: A median of about 87,000 TCRs per sample was observed, with a range of roughly 23,224 to 750,000. The Decombinator software suite was used to annotate V, J and CDR3 in the TCR reads. For the PS versus PT1 abundance plots, all samples were subsampled to the same number of TCRs (28,000). Expanded TCRs were defined as absent before sensitization and observed at least eight times at the 2-week time point. TCRdb reanalyzed the raw reads on its own, using fastp at Q25 for trimming and MiXCR for clone calling, and kept in-frame beta chains. Identical CDR3 protein sequences are pooled into one entry, listed with their most common genes and DNA. The V and J calls reflect TCRdb's pipeline rather than the authors' work. This sample holds some 360,000 distinct CDR3 sequences; roughly 5.3% were observed only once. The ten largest clones represent 2.6% of the sample.

The time point label here, explained by the study, means: pre-sensitization, week 0. The intended sense of this specimen's treatment or condition label: therapeutic diphenylcyclopropenone sensitization with weekly scalp DPC. At each patch-test visit, blood was drawn before the patch test was applied. Eligible patients were aged 18 to 70, diagnosed with alopecia, deemed suitable for DPC therapy, and excluded if pregnant. Total RNA was extracted from unfractionated whole blood collected in Tempus Blood RNA tubes. There are many counts of this clonotype. This receptor's antigen is unknown. No base qualities exist here, and no much larger clone lies one base off it. Measured from the cysteine to the phenylalanine, the CDR3 is 15 residues long. The entry retains the CDR3 DNA only, 45 bases that are in frame from base 1. V and J are truncated by 5 bases and 7 bases respectively, leaving an intervening sequence of 18 bases. Sequences SGHVS (CDR1) and FQNEAQ (CDR2) are obtained from the germline V gene.

The origin of this receptor is a woman aged 50 to 60 with alopecia areata. Some clones in this sample may be carry-over from other donors' samples. This specimen consisted of whole blood, obtained in connection with sensitization to the hapten diphenylcyclopropenone (DPC). The chain uses TRBV7-8 and TRBJ2-1; the D gene is possibly TRBD2, with 6 bases matching. The DNA sequence is TGTGCCAGCAGCCCCTGGGACTCAGTTGAGAATGAGCAGTTCTTC. It specifies CASSPWDSVENEQFF. The full variable domain, with segments outside the CDR3 supplied by the reference TRBV7-8 and TRBJ2-1 proteins, appears as GAGVSQSPRYKVAKRGQDVALRCDPISGHVSLFWYQQALGQGPEFLTYFQNEAQLDKSGLPSDRFFAERPEGSVSTLKIQRTQQEDSAVYLCASSPWDSVENEQFFGPGTRLTVL.